The subject of this entry is one T cell receptor (beta chain). Its antigen is not known. This same CDR3 is encoded by further DNA sequences in the sample. The record originates from a study of shared clonotypes between healthy human individuals. Findings and caveats of the study: Clonotype sharing among donors likely depends on sequencing depth.

All of the donors resided in Nashville, Tennessee, and each was a Caucasian adult. Several immunoSEQ plates held equal portions of the genomic DNA taken from each subset. Sequencing used immunoSEQ multiplex PCR; TCRdb keeps in-frame clones, though not all of them. This sample has some 1,400,000 clones; around 97% occur once, and the top ten carry approximately 1.2%. This CDR3 has 12 amino acids. V lost 4 bases, J lost 0 bases, and 3 bases lay in between. Germline CDR1 is SGHNT and CDR2 is YYREEE (reference sequence). Material for sequencing was naive CD4+ T cells sorted from blood. Subset described: CD45RA+ positively selected. The chain has TRBV5-4 and TRBJ2-3; D is unclear. This clonotype was obtained from a man under 40 in good health. CDR3 nucleotides: TGTGCCAGCAGCAGAAGCACAGATACGCAGTATTTT. It encodes CASSRSTDTQYF.